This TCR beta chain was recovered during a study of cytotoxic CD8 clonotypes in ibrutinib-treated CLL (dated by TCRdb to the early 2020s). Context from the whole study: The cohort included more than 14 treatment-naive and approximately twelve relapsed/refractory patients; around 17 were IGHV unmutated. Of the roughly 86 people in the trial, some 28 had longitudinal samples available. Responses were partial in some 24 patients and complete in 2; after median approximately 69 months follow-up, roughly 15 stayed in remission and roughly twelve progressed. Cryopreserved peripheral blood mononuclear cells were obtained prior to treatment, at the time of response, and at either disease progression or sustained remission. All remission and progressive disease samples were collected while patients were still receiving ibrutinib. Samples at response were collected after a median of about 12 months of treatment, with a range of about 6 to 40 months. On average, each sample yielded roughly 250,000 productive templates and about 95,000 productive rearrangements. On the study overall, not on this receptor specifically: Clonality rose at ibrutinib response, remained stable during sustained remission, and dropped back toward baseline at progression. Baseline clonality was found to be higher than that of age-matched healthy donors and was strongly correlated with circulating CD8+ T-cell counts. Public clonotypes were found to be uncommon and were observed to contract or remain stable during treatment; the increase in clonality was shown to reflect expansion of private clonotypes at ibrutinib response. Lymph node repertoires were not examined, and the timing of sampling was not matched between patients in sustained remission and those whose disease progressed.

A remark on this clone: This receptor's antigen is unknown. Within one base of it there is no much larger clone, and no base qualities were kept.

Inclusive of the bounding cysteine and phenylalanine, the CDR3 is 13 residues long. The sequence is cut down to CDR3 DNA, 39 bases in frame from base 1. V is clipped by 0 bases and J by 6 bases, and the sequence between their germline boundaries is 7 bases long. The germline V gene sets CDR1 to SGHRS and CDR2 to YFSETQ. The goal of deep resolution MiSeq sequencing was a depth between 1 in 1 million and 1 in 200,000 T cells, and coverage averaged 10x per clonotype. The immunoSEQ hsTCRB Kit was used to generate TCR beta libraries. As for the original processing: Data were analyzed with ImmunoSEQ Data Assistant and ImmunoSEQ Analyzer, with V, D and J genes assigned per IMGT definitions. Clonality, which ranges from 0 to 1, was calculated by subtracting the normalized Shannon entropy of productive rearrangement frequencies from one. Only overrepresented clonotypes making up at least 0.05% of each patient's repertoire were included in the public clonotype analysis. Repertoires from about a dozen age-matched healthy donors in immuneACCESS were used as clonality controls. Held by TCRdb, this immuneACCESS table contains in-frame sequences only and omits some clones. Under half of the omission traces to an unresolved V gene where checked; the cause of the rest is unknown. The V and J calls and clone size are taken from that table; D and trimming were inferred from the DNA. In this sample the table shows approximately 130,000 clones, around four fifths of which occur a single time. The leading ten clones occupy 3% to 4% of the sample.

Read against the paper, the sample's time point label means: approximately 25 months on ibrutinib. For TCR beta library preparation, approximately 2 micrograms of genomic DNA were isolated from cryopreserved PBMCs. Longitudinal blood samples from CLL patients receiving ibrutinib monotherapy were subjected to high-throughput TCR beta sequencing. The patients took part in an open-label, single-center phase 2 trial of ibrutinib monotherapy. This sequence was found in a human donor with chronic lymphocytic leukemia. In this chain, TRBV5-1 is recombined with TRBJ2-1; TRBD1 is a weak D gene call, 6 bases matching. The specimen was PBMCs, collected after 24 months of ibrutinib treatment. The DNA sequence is TGCGCCAGCAGCTTGGACAGGGCCAATGAGCAGTTCTTC. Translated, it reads CASSLDRANEQFF.